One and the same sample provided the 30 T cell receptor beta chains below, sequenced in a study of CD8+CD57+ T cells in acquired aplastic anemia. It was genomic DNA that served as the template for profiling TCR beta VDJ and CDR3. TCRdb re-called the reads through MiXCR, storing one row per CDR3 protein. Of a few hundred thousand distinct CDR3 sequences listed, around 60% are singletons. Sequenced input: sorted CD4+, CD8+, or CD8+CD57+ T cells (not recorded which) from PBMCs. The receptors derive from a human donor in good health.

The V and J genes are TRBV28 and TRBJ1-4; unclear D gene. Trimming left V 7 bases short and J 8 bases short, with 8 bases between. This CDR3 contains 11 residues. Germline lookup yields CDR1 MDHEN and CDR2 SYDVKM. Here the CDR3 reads CASTSKEKLFF. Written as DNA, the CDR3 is TGTGCCAGCACCTCGAAGGAAAAACTGTTTTTT.

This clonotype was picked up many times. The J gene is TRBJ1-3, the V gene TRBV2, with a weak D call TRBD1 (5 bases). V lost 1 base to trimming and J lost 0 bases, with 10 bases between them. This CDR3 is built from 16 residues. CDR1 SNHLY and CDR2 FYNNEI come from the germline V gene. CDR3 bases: TGTGCCAGCAGTGAAGGTGGGGCCCACTCTGGAAACACCATATATTTT. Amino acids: CASSEGGAHSGNTIYF.

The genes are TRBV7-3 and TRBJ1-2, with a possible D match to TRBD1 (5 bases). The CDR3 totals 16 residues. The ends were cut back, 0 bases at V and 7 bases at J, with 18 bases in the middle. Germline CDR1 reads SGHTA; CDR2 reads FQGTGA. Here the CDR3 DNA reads TGTGCCAGCAGCTTAACGGGAGGTGACAGACGGAGTGGCTACACCTTC. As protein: CASSLTGGDRRSGYTF.

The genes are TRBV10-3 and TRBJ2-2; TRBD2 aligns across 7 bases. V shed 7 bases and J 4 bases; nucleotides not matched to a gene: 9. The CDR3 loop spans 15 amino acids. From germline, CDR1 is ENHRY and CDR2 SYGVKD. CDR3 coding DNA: TGTGCCATCACCGAAACGGGGGGTCCCACCGGGGAGCTGTTTTTT. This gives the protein CAITETGGPTGELFF.

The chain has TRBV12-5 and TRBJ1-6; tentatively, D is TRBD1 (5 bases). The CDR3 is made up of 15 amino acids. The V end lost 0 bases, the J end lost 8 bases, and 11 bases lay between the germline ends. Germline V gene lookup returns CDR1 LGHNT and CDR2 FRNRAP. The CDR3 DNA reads TGTGCTAGTGGTTTGGTTATGGGGGTTGATTCACCCCTCCACTTT. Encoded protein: CASGLVMGVDSPLHF.

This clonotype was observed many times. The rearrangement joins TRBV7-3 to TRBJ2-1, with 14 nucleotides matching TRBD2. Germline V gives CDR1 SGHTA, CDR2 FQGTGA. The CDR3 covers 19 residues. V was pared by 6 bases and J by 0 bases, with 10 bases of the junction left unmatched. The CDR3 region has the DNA TGTGCCAGCAGTTTATGGGGGACTAGCGGGGGTAGCTCCTACAATGAGCAGTTCTTC. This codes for CASSLWGTSGGSSYNEQFF.

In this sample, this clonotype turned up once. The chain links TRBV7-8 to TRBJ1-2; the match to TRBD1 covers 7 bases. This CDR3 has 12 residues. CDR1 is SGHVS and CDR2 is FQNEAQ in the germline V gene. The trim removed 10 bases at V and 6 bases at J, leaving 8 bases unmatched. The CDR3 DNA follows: TGTGCCACTGACAGGGCGGGGAATGGCTACACCTTC. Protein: CATDRAGNGYTF.

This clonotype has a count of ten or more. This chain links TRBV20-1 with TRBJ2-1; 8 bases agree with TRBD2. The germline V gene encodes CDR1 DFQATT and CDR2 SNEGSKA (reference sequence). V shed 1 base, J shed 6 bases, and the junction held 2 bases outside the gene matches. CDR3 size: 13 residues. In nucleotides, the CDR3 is TGCAGTGCTAGAGGCCTAGCGGGCAATGAGCAGTTCTTC. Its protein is CSARGLAGNEQFF.

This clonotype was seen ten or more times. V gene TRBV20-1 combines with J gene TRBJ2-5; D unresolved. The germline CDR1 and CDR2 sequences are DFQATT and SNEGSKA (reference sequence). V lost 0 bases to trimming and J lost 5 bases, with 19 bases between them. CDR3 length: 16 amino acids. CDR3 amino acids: CSARDLLALSAETQYF. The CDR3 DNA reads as TGCAGTGCTAGAGATCTGTTAGCTCTCAGCGCGGAGACCCAGTACTTC.

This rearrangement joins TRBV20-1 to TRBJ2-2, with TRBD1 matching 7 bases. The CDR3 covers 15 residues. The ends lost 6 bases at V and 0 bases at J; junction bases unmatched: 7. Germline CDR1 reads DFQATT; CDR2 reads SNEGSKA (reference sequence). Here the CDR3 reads CSATTGTANTGELFF. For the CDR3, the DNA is TGCAGTGCCACTACCGGGACAGCGAACACCGGGGAGCTGTTTTTT.

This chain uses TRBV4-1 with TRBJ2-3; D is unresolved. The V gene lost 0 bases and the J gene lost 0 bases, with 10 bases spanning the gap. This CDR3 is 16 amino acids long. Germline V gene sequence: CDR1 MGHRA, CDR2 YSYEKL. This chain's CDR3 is CASSQEAGTSTDTQYF. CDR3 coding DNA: TGCGCCAGCAGCCAAGAAGCTGGCACAAGCACAGATACGCAGTATTTT.

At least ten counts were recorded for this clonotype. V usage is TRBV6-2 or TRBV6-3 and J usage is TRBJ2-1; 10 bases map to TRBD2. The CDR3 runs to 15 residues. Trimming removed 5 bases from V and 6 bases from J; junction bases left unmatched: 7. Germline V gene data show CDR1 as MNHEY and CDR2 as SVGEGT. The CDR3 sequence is CASSPGLAESNEQFF. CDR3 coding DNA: TGTGCCAGCAGTCCTGGACTAGCGGAATCCAATGAGCAGTTCTTC.

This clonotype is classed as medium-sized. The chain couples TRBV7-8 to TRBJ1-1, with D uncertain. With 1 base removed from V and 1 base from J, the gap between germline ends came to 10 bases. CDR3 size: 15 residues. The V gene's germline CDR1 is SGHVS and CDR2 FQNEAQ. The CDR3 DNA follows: TGTGCCAGCAGCTTAGTAGGGCCATGGAACACTGAAGCTTTCTTT. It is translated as CASSLVGPWNTEAFF.

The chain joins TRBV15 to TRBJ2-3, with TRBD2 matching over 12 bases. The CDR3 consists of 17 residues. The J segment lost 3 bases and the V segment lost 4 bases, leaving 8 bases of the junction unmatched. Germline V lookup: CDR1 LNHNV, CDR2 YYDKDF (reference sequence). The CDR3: CATSTPSGGGETDTQYF. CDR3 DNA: TGTGCCACCAGCACTCCTAGCGGGGGGGGGGAAACAGATACGCAGTATTTT.

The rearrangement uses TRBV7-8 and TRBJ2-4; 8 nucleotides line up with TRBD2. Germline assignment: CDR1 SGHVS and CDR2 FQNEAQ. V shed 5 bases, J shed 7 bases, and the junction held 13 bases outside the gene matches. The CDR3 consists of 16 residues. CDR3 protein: CASSPTGGGVWNIQYF. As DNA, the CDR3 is TGTGCCAGCAGCCCAACCGGGGGGGGCGTTTGGAACATTCAGTACTTC.

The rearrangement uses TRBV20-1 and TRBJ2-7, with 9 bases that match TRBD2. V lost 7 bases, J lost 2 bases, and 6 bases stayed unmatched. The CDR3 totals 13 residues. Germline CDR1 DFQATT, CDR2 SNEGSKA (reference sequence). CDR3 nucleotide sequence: TGCAGTGTCCGGACTAGCGCCGCCTACGAGCAGTACTTC. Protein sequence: CSVRTSAAYEQYF.

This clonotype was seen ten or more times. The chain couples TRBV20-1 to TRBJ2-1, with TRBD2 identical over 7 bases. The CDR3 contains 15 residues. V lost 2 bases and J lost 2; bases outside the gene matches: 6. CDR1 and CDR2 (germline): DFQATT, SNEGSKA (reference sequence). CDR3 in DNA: TGCAGTGCTAGAAGGGCGGGGGAGGCCTACAATGAGCAGTTCTTC. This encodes CSARRAGEAYNEQFF.

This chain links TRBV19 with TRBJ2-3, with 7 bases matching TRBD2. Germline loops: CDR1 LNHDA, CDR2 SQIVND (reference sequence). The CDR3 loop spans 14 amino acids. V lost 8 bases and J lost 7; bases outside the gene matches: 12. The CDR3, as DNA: TGTGCCAGTGACCCAGCGGGACTGGGAAATACGCAGTATTTT. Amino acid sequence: CASDPAGLGNTQYF.

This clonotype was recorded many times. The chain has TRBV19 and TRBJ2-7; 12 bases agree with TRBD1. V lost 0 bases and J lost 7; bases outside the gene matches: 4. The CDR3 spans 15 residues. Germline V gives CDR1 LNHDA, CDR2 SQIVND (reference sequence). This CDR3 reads CASSIDGTGGLEQYF. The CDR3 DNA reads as TGTGCCAGTAGTATAGATGGGACAGGGGGCTTGGAGCAGTACTTC.

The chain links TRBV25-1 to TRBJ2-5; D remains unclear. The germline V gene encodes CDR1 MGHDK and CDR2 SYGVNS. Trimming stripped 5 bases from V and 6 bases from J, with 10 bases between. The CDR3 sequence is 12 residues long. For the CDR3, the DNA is TGTGCCAGCAGTTACTCCGCCCAGACCCAGTACTTC. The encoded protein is CASSYSAQTQYF.

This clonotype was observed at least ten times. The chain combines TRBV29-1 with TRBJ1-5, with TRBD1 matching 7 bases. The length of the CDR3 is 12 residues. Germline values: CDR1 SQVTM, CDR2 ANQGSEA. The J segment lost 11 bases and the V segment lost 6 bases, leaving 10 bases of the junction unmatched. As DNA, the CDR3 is TGCAGCGTCTCGCAGGGGGGAAAAGCCCAGCATTTT. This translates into CSVSQGGKAQHF.

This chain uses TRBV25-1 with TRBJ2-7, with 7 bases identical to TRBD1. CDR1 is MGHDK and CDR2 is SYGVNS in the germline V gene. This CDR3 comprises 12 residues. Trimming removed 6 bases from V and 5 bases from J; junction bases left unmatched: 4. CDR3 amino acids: CASRTGRNEQYF. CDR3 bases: TGTGCCAGCAGGACAGGGAGAAACGAGCAGTACTTC.

The CDR3 reads CASSERGLPFEQYF. CDR3 sequence (DNA): TGTGCCAGCAGTGAAAGGGGTCTACCCTTCGAGCAGTACTTC. The chain carries TRBV2 and TRBJ2-7; D may be TRBD1 (5 bases). CDR3 length equals 14 residues. V lost 2 bases and J lost 6, with 14 bases in between. Germline V gene lookup returns CDR1 SNHLY and CDR2 FYNNEI. Supplemented by reference TRBV2 and TRBJ2-7, the full variable domain reads EPEVTQTPSHQVTQMGQEVILRCVPISNHLYFYWYRQILGQKVEFLVSFYNNEISEKSEIFDDQFSVERPDGSNFTLKIRSTKLEDSAMYFCASSERGLPFEQYFGPGTRLTVT.

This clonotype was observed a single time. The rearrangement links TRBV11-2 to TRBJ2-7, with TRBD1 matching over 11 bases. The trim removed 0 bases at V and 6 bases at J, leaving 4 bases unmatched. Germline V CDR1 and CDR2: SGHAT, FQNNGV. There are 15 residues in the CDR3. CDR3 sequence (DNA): TGTGCCAGCAGCTTAGATGGACAGGGGGCCTCCGAGCAGTACTTC. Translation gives CASSLDGQGASEQYF.

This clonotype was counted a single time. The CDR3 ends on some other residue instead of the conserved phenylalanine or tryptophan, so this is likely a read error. CDR3 loop: CAISGVSGRSTYEQYL. The DNA for the CDR3 is TGTGCCATCAGTGGGGTTAGCGGGAGGTCGACCTACGAGCAGTACCTC. The chain carries TRBV10-3 and TRBJ2-7; the match to TRBD2 covers 10 bases. Germline V gene sequence: CDR1 ENHRY, CDR2 SYGVKD. The V and J ends lost 4 bases and 2 bases, in that order; junction bases with no gene match: 8. This CDR3 has 16 amino acids.

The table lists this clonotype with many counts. In DNA form, the CDR3 reads TGTGCCAGCAGTCTACATCTAAGGGTGACTGAAGCTTTCTTT. Translating gives CASSLHLRVTEAFF. The chain links TRBV12-3 or TRBV12-4 to TRBJ1-1; D is undetermined. This CDR3 spans 14 amino acids. With 5 bases removed from V and 5 bases from J, the gap between germline ends came to 15 bases.

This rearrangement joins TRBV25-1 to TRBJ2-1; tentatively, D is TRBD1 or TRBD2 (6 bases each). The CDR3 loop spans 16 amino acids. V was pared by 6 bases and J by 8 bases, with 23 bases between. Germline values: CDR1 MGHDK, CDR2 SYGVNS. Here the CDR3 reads CASRQGGGGVGYEQFF. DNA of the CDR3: TGTGCCAGCAGGCAGGGTGGAGGGGGAGTGGGGTATGAGCAGTTCTTC.

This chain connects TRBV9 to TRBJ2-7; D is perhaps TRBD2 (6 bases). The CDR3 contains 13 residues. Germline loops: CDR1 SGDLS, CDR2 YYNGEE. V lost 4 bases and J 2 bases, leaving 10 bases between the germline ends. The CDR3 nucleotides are TGTGCCAGCAGCAAAGGAGGGGCCTACGAGCAGTACTTC. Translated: CASSKGGAYEQYF. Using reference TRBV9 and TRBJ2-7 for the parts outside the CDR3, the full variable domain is DSGVTQTPKHLITATGQRVTLRCSPRSGDLSVYWYQQSLDQGLQFLIQYYNGEERAKGNILERFSAQQFPDLHSELNLSSLELGDSALYFCASSKGGAYEQYFGPGTRLTVT.

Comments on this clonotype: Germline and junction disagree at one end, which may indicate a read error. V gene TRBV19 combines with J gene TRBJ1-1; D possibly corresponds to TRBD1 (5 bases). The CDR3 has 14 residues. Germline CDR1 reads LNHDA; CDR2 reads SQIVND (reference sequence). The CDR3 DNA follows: TGTGCCAGTACCATCGGGGGGGTCGGGACTGAAGCCTTCTTT. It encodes CASTIGGVGTEAFF. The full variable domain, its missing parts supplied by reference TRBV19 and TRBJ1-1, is DGGITQSPKYLFRKEGQNVTLSCEQNLNHDAMYWYRQDPGQGLRLIYYSQIVNDFQKGDIAEGYSVSREKKESFPLTVTSAQKNPTAFYLCASTIGGVGTEAFFGQGTRLTVV.

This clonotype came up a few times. The CDR3 DNA is TGTGCCAGCAGCTGGGGACTAGCGGGACGCTCCTACAATGAGCAGTTCTTC. Protein product: CASSWGLAGRSYNEQFF. The chain is built from TRBV12-1 and TRBJ2-1; the table names TRBD2, a call not compared with the DNA. TRBV12-1 constitutes a pseudogene. This CDR3 comprises 17 residues.